This entry is about one T cell receptor beta chain. The data stem from a study of technical replicates of blood from a handful of donors. Germline V gene lookup returns CDR1 SNHLY and CDR2 FYNNEI. The V and J ends lost 3 bases and 3 bases respectively, with 8 bases between them. This CDR3 is 13 amino acids long. Here immunoSEQ multiplex PCR was the method, and the copy in TCRdb shows in-frame clones only, minus some. The sample has 60,000 to 90,000 clones, approximately 97% seen once. The chain uses TRBV2 and TRBJ1-1, with no clear D. The receptor's source is a human donor in good health. The sequenced material came from T cells isolated from PBMCs. The CDR3 DNA is TGTGCCAGCAGTGATTCAGAATACACTGAAGCTTTCTTT. Translated: CASSDSEYTEAFF.